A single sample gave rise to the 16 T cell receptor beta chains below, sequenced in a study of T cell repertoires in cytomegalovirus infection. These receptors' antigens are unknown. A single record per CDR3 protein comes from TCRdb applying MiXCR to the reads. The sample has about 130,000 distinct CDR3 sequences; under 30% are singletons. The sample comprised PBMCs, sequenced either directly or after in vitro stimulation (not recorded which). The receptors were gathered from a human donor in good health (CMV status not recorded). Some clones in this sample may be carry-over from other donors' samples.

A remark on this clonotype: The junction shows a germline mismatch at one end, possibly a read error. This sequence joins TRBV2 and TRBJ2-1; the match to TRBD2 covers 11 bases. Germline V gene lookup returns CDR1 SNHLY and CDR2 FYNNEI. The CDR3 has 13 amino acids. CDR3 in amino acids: CASSRGAGTSGSF. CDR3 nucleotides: TGTGCCAGCTCTCGGGGAGCCGGGACTAGCGGTTCCTTC.

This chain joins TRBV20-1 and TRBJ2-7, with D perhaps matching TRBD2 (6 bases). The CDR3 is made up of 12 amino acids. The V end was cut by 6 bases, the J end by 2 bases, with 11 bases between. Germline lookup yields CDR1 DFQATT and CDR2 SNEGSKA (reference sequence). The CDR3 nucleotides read TGCAGTGCCGGGACTGGAACCTACGAGCAGTACTTC. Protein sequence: CSAGTGTYEQYF.

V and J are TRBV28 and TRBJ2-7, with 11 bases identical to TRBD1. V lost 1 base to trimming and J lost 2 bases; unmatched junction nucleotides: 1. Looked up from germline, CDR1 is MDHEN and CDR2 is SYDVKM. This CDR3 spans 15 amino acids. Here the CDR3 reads CASSLSGQGAYEQYF. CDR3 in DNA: TGTGCCAGCAGTTTATCGGGACAGGGGGCCTACGAGCAGTACTTC.

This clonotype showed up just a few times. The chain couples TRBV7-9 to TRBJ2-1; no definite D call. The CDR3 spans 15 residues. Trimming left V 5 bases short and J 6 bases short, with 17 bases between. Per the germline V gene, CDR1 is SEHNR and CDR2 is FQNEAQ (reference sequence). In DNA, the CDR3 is TGTGCCAGCAGCGAACGTCGACATAATTTCAATGAGCAGTTCTTC. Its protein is CASSERRHNFNEQFF.

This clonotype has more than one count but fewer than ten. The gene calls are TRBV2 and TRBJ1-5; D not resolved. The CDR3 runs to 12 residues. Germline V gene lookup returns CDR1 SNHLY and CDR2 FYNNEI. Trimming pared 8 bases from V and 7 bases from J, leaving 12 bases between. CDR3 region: CASRRADQPQHF. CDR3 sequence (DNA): TGTGCCAGCCGGAGGGCGGACCAGCCCCAGCATTTT. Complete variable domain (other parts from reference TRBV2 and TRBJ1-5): EPEVTQTPSHQVTQMGQEVILRCVPISNHLYFYWYRQILGQKVEFLVSFYNNEISEKSEIFDDQFSVERPDGSNFTLKIRSTKLEDSAMYFCASRRADQPQHFGDGTRLSIL.

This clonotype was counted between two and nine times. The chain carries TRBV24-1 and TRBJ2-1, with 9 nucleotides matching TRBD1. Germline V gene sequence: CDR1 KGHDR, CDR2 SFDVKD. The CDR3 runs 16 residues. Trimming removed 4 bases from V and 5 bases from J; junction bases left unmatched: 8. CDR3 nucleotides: TGTGCCACCAGTGACGGGACAGGGCAGAGGGACAATGAGCAGTTCTTC. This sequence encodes CATSDGTGQRDNEQFF.

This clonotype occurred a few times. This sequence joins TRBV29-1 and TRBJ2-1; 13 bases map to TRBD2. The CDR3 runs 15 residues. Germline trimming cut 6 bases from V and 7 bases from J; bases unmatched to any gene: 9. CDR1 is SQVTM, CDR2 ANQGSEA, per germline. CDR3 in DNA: TGCAGCGTGAGGACTAGCGGGAGCGGGGTGAATGAGCAGTTCTTC. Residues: CSVRTSGSGVNEQFF.

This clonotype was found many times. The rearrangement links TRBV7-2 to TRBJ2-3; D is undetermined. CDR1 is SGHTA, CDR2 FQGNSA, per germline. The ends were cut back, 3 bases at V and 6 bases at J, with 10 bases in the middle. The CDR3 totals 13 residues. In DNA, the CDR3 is TGTGCCAGCAGCTTCCCCGTGGGTGATACGCAGTATTTT. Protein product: CASSFPVGDTQYF.

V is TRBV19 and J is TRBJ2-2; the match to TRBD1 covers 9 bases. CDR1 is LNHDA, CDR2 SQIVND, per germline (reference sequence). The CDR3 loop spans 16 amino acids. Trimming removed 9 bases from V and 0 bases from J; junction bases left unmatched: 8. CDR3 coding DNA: TGTGCCAGCGATCCGACAGGGGGAGCGAACACCGGGGAGCTGTTTTTT. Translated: CASDPTGGANTGELFF.

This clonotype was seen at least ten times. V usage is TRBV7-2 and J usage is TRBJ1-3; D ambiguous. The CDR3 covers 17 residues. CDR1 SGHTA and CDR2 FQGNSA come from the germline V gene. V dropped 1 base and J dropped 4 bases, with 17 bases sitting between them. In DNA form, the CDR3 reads TGTGCCAGCAGCTTAGGCCGGGGTGCCACTACCGGAAACACCATATATTTT. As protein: CASSLGRGATTGNTIYF.

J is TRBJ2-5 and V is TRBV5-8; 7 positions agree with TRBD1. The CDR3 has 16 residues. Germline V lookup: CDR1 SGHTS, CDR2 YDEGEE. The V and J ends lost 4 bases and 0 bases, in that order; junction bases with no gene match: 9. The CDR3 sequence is CASSRTSGQYQETQYF. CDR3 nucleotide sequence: TGTGCCAGCAGCAGAACATCGGGACAGTACCAAGAGACCCAGTACTTC.

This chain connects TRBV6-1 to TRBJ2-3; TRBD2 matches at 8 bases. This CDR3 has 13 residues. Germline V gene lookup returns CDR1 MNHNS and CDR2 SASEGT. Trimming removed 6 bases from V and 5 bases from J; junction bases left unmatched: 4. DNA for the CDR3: TGTGCCAGCAGGGGACTAGAGGGAGATACGCAGTATTTT. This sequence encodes CASRGLEGDTQYF.

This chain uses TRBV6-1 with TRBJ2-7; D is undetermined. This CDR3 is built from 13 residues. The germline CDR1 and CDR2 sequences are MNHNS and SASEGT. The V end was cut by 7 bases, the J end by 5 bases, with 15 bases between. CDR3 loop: CASTPDQTDEQYF. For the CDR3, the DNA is TGTGCCAGCACCCCGGACCAAACGGACGAGCAGTACTTC.

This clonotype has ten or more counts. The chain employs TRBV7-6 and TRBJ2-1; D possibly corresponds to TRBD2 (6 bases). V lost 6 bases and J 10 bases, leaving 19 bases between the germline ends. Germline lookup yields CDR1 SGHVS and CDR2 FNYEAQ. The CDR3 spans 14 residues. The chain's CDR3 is CASSYRETSGEQFF. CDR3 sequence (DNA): TGTGCCAGCAGTTACCGGGAGACATCAGGCGAGCAGTTCTTC. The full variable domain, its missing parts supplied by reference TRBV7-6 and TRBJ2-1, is GAGVSQSPRYKVTKRGQDVALRCDPISGHVSLYWYRQALGQGPEFLTYFNYEAQQDKSGLPNDRFSAERPEGSISTLTIQRTEQRDSAMYRCASSYRETSGEQFFGPGTRLTVL.

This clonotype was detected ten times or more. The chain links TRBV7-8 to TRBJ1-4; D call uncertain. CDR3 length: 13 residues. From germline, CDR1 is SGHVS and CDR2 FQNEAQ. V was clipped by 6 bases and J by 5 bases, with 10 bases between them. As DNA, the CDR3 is TGTGCCAGCAGTTTGGGCAGGAATGAAAAACTGTTTTTT. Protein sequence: CASSLGRNEKLFF. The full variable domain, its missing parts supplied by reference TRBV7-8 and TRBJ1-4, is GAGVSQSPRYKVAKRGQDVALRCDPISGHVSLFWYQQALGQGPEFLTYFQNEAQLDKSGLPSDRFFAERPEGSVSTLKIQRTQQEDSAVYLCASSLGRNEKLFFGSGTQLSVL.

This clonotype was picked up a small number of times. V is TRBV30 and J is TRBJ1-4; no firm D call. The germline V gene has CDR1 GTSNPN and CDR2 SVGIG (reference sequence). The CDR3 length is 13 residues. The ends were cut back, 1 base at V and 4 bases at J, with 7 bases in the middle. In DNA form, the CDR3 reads TGTGCCTGGAGTGGGCCCAGTAATGAAAAACTGTTTTTT. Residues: CAWSGPSNEKLFF.